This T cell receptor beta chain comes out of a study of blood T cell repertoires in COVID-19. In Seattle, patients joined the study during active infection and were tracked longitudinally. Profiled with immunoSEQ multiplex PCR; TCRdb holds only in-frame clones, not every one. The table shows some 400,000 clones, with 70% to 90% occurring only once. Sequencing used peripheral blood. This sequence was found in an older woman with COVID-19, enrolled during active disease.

CDR3 DNA: TGTGCCAGCAGCCAAAGCTCCGGGGATGCTGCCCAGTTCTTC. It yields the protein CASSQSSGDAAQFF. The rearrangement joins TRBV3-1 (or the pseudogene TRBV3-2) to TRBJ2-1; TRBD2 is a possible D gene (5 bases). CDR1 LGHDT and CDR2 YNNKEL come from the germline V gene (reference sequence). Trimming pared 2 bases from V and 13 bases from J, leaving 18 bases between. CDR3 length equals 14 residues.